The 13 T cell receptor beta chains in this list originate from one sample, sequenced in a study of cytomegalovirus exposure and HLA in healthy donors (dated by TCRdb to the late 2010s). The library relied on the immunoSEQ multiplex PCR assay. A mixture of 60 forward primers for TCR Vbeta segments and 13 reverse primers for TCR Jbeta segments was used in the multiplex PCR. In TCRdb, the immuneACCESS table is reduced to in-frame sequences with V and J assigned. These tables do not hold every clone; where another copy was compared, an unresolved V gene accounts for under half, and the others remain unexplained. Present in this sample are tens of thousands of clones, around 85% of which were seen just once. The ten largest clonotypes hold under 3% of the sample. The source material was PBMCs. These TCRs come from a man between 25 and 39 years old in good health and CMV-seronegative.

The CDR3 nucleotides read TGTGCCAGTAGTAACGGGGTGGGCTACAATGAGCAGTTCTTC. Its translation is CASSNGVGYNEQFF. This chain connects TRBV19 to TRBJ2-1; weak D call: TRBD2 (5 bases). The germline V gene has CDR1 LNHDA and CDR2 SQIVND (reference sequence). CDR3 length: 14 residues. With 4 bases removed from V and 3 bases from J, the gap between germline ends came to 10 bases.

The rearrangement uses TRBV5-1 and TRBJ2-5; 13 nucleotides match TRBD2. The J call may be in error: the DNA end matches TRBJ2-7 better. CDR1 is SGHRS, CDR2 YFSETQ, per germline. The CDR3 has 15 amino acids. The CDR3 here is CASRGTSGAVYEQYF. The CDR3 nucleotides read TGCGCCAGCAGGGGGACTAGCGGGGCGGTCTACGAGCAGTACTTC.

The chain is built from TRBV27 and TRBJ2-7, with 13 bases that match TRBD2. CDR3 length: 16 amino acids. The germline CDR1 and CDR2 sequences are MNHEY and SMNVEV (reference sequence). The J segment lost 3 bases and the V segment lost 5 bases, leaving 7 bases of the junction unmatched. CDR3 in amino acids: CASSLRTSGGLYEQYF. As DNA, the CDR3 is TGTGCCAGCAGTCTACGGACTAGCGGGGGCCTCTACGAGCAGTACTTC.

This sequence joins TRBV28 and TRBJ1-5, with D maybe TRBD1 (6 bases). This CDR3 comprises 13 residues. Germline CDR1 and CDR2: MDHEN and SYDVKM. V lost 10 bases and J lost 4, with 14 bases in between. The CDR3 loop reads CAIAYRENQPQHF. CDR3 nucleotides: TGTGCCATTGCCTACAGGGAAAATCAGCCCCAGCATTTT.

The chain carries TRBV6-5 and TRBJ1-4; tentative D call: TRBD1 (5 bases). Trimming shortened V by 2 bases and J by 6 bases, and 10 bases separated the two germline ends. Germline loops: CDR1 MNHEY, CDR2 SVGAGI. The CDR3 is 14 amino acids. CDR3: CASSYRQGDEKLFF. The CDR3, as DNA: TGTGCCAGCAGTTACCGTCAGGGCGATGAAAAACTGTTTTTT.

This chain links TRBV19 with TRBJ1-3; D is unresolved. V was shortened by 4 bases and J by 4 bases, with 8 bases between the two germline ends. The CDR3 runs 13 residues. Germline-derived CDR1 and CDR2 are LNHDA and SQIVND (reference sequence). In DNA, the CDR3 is TGTGCCAGTAGTACCGACAAGGGAAACACCATATATTTT. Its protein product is CASSTDKGNTIYF.

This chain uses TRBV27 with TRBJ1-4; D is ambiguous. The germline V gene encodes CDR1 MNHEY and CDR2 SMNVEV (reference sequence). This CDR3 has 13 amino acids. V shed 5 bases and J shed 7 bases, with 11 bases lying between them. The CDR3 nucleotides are TGTGCCAGCAGTGCCCGGGTGGCTGAAAAACTGTTTTTT. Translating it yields CASSARVAEKLFF. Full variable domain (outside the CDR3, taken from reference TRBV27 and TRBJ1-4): EAQVTQNPRYLITVTGKKLTVTCSQNMNHEYMSWYRQDPGLGLRQIYYSMNVEVTDKGDVPEGYKVSRKEKRNFPLILESPSPNQTSLYFCASSARVAEKLFFGSGTQLSVL.

The CDR3 bases are TGTGCCAGCAGTGAACCCCTGGCCCTCATCAATGAGCAGTTCTTC. It translates to CASSEPLALINEQFF. The chain uses TRBV25-1 and TRBJ2-1; D not resolved. Germline CDR1 MGHDK, CDR2 SYGVNS. V lost 2 bases, J lost 6 bases, and 14 bases lay in between. The CDR3 spans 15 residues.

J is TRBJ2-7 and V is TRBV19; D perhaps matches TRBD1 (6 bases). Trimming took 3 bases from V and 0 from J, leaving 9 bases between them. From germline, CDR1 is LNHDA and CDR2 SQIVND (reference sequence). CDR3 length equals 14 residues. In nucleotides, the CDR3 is TGTGCCAGTAGTATCCAGGGGAGCTCCTACGAGCAGTACTTC. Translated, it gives CASSIQGSSYEQYF.

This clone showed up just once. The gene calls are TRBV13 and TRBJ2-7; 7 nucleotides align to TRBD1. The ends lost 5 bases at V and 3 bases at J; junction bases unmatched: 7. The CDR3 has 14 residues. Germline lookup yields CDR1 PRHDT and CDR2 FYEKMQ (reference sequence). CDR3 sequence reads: CASSIRDSLYEQYF. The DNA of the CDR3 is TGTGCCAGCAGCATCCGGGACAGCCTCTACGAGCAGTACTTC.

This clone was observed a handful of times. The CDR3 here is CASSLKGTGDLNTEAFF. Written as DNA, the CDR3 is TGTGCCAGCAGTCTAAAAGGGACAGGCGATCTGAACACTGAAGCTTTCTTT. The chain recombines TRBV27 with TRBJ1-1, with 8 nucleotides matching TRBD1. Germline V gene lookup returns CDR1 MNHEY and CDR2 SMNVEV (reference sequence). V lost 5 bases, J lost 0 bases, and 11 bases stayed unmatched. This CDR3 comprises 17 residues.

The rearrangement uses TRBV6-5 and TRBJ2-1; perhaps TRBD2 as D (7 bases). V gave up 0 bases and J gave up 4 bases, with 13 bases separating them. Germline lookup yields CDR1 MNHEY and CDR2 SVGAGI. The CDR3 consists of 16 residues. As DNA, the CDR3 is TGTGCCAGCAGTTACTCGGGGCGGGGGCTTTACAATGAGCAGTTCTTC. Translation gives CASSYSGRGLYNEQFF.

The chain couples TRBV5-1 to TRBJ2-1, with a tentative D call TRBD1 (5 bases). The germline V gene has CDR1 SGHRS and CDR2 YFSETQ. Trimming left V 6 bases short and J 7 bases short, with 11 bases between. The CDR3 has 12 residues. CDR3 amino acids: CASTDQGNEQFF. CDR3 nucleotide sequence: TGCGCCAGCACTGATCAGGGTAATGAGCAGTTCTTC.